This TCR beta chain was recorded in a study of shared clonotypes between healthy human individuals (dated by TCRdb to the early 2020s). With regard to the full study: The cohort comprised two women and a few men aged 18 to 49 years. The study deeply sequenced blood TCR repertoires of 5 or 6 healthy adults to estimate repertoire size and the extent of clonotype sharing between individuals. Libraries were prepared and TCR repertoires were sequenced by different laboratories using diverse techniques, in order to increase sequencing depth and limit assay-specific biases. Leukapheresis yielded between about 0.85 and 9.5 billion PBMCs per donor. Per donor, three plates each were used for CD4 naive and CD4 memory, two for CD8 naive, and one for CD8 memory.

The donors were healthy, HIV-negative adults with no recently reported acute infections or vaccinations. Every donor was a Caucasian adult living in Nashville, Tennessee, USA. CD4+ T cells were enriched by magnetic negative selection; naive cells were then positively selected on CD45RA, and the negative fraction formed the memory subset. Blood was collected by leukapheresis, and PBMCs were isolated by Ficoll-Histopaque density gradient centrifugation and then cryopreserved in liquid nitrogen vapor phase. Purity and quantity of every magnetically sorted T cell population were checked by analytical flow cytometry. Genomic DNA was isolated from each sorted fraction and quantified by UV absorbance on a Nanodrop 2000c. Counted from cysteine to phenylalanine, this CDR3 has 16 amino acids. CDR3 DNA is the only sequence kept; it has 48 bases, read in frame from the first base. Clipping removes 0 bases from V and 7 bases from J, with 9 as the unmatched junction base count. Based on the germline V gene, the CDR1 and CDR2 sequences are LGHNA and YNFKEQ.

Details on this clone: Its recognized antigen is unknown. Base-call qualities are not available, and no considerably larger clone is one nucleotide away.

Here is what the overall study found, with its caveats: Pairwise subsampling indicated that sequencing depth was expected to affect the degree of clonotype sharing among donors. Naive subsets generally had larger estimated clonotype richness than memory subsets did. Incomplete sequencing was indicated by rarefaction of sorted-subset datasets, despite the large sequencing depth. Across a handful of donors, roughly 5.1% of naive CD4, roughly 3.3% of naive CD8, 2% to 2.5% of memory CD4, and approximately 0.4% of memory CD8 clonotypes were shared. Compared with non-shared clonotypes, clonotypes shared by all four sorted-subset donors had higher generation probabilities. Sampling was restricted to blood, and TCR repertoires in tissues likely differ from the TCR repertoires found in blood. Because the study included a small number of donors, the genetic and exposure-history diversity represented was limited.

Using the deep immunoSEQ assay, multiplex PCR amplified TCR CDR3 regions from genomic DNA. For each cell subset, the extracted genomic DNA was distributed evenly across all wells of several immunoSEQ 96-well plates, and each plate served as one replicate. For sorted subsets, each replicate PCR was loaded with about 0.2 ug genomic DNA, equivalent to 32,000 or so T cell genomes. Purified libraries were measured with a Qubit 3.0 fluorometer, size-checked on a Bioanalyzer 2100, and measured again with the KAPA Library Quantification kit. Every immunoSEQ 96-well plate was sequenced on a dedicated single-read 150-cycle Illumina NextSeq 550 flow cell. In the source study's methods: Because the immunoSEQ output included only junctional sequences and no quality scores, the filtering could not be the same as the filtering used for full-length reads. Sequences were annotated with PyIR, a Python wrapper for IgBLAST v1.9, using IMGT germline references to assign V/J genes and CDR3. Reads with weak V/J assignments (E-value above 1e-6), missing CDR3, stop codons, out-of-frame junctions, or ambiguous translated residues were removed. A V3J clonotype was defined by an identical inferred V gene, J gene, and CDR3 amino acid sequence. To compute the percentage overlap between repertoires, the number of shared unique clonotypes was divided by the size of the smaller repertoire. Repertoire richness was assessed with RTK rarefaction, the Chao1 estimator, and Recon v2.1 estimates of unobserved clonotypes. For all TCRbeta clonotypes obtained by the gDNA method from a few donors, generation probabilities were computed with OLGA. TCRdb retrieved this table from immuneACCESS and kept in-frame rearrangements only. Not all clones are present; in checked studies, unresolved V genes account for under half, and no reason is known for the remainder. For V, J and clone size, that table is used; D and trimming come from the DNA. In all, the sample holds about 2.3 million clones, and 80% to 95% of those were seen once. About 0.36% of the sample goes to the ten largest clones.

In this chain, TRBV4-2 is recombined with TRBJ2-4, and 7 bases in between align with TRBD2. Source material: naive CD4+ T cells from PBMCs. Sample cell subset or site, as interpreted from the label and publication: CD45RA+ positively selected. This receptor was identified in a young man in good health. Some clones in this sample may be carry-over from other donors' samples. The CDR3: CASSQDHGGGPNIQYF. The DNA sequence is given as TGTGCCAGCAGCCAAGATCACGGGGGAGGGCCGAACATTCAGTACTTC.